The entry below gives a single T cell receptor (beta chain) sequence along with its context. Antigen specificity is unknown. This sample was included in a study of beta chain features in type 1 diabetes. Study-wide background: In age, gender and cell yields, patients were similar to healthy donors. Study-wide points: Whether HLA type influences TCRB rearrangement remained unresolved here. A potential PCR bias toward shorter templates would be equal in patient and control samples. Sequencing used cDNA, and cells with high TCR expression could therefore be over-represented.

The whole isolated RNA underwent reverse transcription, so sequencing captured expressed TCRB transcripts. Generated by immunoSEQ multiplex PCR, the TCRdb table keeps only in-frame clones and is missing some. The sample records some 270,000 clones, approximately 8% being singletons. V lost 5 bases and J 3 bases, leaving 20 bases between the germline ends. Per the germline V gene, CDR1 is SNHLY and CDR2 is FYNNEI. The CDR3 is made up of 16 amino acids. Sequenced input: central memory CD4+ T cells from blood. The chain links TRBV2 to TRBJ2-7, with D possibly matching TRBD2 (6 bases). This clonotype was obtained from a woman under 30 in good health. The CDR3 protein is CASSKGLRGVLYEQYF. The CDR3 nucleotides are TGTGCCAGCAGTAAGGGACTTCGAGGGGTCCTCTACGAGCAGTACTTC.